This T cell receptor (beta chain) emerged from a study of T cells in Graves' hyperthyroidism and ophthalmopathy. V dropped 2 bases and J dropped 5; count of bases not matched to a gene: 8. This CDR3 spans 15 amino acids. Germline-derived CDR1 and CDR2 are ENHRY and SYGVKD. This clonotype has a count of ten or more. Each diagnosis drew on symptoms, thyroxine, TRAb, thyroid ultrasound and orbital computed tomography findings. From RNA transcripts, TCR beta CDR3 regions were amplified. HTBI primers drove first-round RT-PCR of the TCR CDR3. One entry per CDR3 protein, called by TCRdb with MiXCR from the multiplex PCR reads. The sample holds around 350,000 distinct CDR3 sequences, approximately 13% seen once.

Sequencing was carried out using blood. This chain uses TRBV10-3 with TRBJ2-7, with 8 nucleotides matching TRBD2. This clonotype was sampled from a woman aged 18-29 years with Graves' hyperthyroidism. The CDR3 loop reads CAISELTSGPNEQYF. CDR3 coding DNA: TGTGCCATCAGTGAGCTCACTAGCGGTCCAAACGAGCAGTACTTC.